The rows below give T cell receptor beta chains drawn from one sample of a study of a mutant IDH1 vaccine in newly diagnosed glioma. No antigen has been assigned to these receptors. Data came from immunoSEQ multiplex PCR; TCRdb stores just in-frame clones and leaves some out. The table records 43,000 or so clones, approximately 84% of them present only once. The source was PBMCs, collected from a glioma patient whose treatment included an IDH1 peptide vaccine. The receptors come from a woman between 18 and 29 years old with glioma. Some clones in this sample may be carry-over from other donors' samples. CDR3s include the opening cysteine and the closing phenylalanine or tryptophan. Each record gives: D gene, clone size, J gene, V gene, CDR3 protein, CDR3 DNA. D genes are given only for firm matches. The size entry is marked missing in some rows and otherwise reads once, few, many or a size class.

>TRBD1|NA|TRBJ2-5|TRBV5-4
CASSPGDRGLQETQYF
TGTGCCAGCAGCCCTGGGGACAGGGGGTTACAAGAGACCCAGTACTTC
>NA|NA|TRBJ1-2|TRBV15
CATSRDRANYGYTF
TGTGCCACCAGCAGAGATAGGGCTAACTATGGCTACACCTTC
>NA|NA|TRBJ2-7|TRBV7-9
CASSLGGALSEQYF
TGTGCCAGCAGCTTAGGCGGGGCTCTCTCCGAGCAGTACTTC
>NA|NA|TRBJ1-6|TRBV4-2
CASSQEGTPRGSPLHF
TGTGCCAGCAGCCAAGAAGGGACCCCAAGGGGTTCACCCCTCCACTTT
>NA|NA|TRBJ2-7|TRBV5-6
CASSDLQGRREQYF
TGTGCCAGCAGCGACCTACAGGGACGAAGGGAGCAGTACTTC
>TRBD2|NA|TRBJ2-7|TRBV5-1
CASSFTLAGVYEQYF
TGCGCCAGCAGCTTTACATTAGCGGGGGTCTACGAGCAGTACTTC
>NA|NA|TRBJ1-2|TRBV27
CASSPRQYERYTF
TGTGCCAGCAGTCCCCGACAGTACGAGCGCTACACCTTC
>TRBD1|once|TRBJ1-1|TRBV15
CATSRVTGTAKNTEAFF
TGTGCCACCAGCAGAGTCACCGGGACAGCTAAAAACACTGAAGCTTTCTTT
>NA|NA|TRBJ1-4|TRBV7-9
CASRPPVNTNEKLFF
TGTGCCAGCAGACCCCCGGTGAACACTAATGAAAAACTGTTTTTT
>NA|NA|TRBJ1-4|TRBV5-1
CASSLEGAGEKLFF
TGCGCCAGCAGCTTGGAAGGGGCCGGTGAAAAACTGTTTTTT
>NA|NA|TRBJ2-7|TRBV19
CASRPRGAGESEQYF
TGTGCCAGTAGGCCCAGGGGCGCCGGGGAATCCGAGCAGTACTTC
>TRBD2|NA|TRBJ2-7|TRBV11-2
CASSFGGGPRAEQYF
TGTGCCAGCAGCTTCGGGGGGGGGCCGCGGGCGGAGCAGTACTTC
>TRBD2|once|TRBJ2-3|TRBV9
CASSAGLAETTDTQYF
TGTGCCAGCAGCGCCGGACTAGCGGAAACCACAGATACGCAGTATTTT
>TRBD1|NA|TRBJ1-2|TRBV19
CASWPRDRGREGYTF
TGTGCCAGTTGGCCCCGGGACAGGGGGCGCGAGGGCTACACCTTC
>NA|NA|TRBJ2-3|TRBV19
CATQTEARSTDTQYF
TGTGCCACCCAAACGGAGGCCCGAAGCACAGATACGCAGTATTTT
>TRBD1|NA|TRBJ2-1|TRBV19
CASSMGQGYNEQFF
TGTGCCAGTAGTATGGGACAGGGGTACAATGAGCAGTTCTTC
>TRBD2|NA|TRBJ2-5|TRBV10-3
CATNGGAPETQYF
TGTGCCACCAACGGGGGGGCCCCAGAGACCCAGTACTTC
>NA|NA|TRBJ2-2|TRBV6-1
CASSETSRTGELFF
TGTGCCAGCAGTGAAACCAGTAGAACCGGGGAGCTGTTTTTT
>NA|NA|TRBJ1-2|TRBV2
CASTEAHTHGYTF
TGTGCCAGCACTGAGGCGCACACCCATGGCTACACCTTC
>NA|NA|TRBJ1-5|TRBV7-9
CASSPDSHNQPQHF
TGTGCCAGCAGCCCTGACAGTCATAATCAGCCCCAGCATTTT
>NA|NA|TRBJ2-7|TRBV6-5
CASSRDTRSYEQYF
TGTGCCAGCAGTAGGGACACCCGCTCCTACGAGCAGTACTTC
>NA|NA|TRBJ2-2|TRBV27
CASSLAGSYTGELFF
TGTGCCAGCAGTTTAGCAGGGTCCTACACCGGGGAGCTGTTTTTT
>NA|NA|TRBJ1-2|TRBV20-1
CSVDSPHGYTF
TGCAGTGTCGACAGTCCCCATGGCTACACCTTC
>NA|NA|TRBJ2-6|TRBV27
CASGAVSGANVLTF
TGTGCCAGTGGGGCGGTCTCTGGGGCCAACGTCCTGACTTTC
>TRBD1|once|TRBJ1-4|TRBV19
CASSATGGQIEKLFF
TGTGCCAGTAGTGCGACAGGGGGCCAAATCGAAAAACTGTTTTTT
>TRBD2|NA|TRBJ2-3|TRBV23-1
CASSPPREEGDTQYF
TGCGCCAGCAGCCCTCCCCGGGAGGAGGGGGATACGCAGTATTTT
>TRBD2|few|TRBJ2-2|TRBV10-2
CASRGPGGTGELFF
TGCGCCAGCAGGGGGCCGGGGGGCACCGGGGAGCTGTTTTTT
>TRBD2|once|TRBJ2-5|TRBV5-6
CASSSIPGLAGGSGETQYF
TGTGCCAGCAGCTCAATACCGGGACTAGCGGGGGGATCCGGAGAGACCCAGTACTTC
>TRBD1|NA|TRBJ1-3|TRBV9
CASTRTGGDRGNTIYF
TGTGCCAGCACCAGGACAGGCGGAGATCGAGGAAACACCATATATTTT
>NA|NA|TRBJ2-2|TRBV6-4
CASRRERGTGELFF
TGTGCCAGCAGACGGGAGAGGGGCACCGGGGAGCTGTTTTTT
>NA|NA|TRBJ2-7|TRBV7-9
CASSLVRSGARGEQYF
TGTGCCAGCAGCTTAGTTCGTTCAGGGGCTCGGGGCGAGCAGTACTTC
>TRBD1|NA|TRBJ2-1|TRBV25-1
CASSELTGSIDEQFF
TGTGCCAGCAGTGAACTGACAGGGAGCATCGATGAGCAGTTCTTC
>NA|once|TRBJ1-1|TRBV4-3
CASSQEVWGRAFF
TGCGCCAGCAGCCAAGAGGTCTGGGGCCGGGCTTTCTTT
>NA|NA|TRBJ2-7|TRBV5-1
CASTMGGQYEQYF
TGCGCCAGCACCATGGGGGGGCAGTACGAGCAGTACTTC
>NA|few|TRBJ1-6|TRBV7-8
CASSAGLSYNSPLHF
TGTGCCAGCAGCGCGGGCCTATCCTATAATTCACCCCTCCACTTT
>TRBD1|NA|TRBJ2-7|TRBV6-5
CASSYSGTGNYEQYF
TGTGCCAGCAGTTACTCCGGGACAGGGAACTACGAGCAGTACTTC
>TRBD1|few|TRBJ1-1|TRBV27
CASSLSRGQTADTEAFF
TGTGCCAGCAGTTTATCGAGGGGACAGACCGCTGACACTGAAGCTTTCTTT
>NA|NA|TRBJ2-5|TRBV15
CATREAGQETQYF
TGTGCCACCAGGGAGGCTGGACAAGAGACCCAGTACTTC
>NA|NA|TRBJ2-3|TRBV30
CAWSGRSTDTQYF
TGTGCCTGGAGCGGGCGGTCTACAGATACGCAGTATTTT
>TRBD1|NA|TRBJ1-1|TRBV6-6
CASNTRQGATEAFF
TGTGCCAGCAATACCAGACAGGGGGCCACTGAAGCTTTCTTT
>NA|NA|TRBJ1-1|TRBV6-5
CASSGGFVEAFF
TGTGCCAGCAGTGGGGGGTTTGTGGAAGCTTTCTTT
>NA|NA|TRBJ1-6|TRBV25-1
CASSPAGNSPLHF
TGTGCCAGCAGTCCTGCAGGGAATTCACCCCTCCACTTT
>NA|NA|TRBJ1-2|TRBV7-8
CASSSSSSGTQNYGYTF
TGTGCCAGCAGCTCAAGTTCTTCCGGGACACAAAACTATGGCTACACCTTC
>NA|NA|TRBJ2-3|TRBV5-1
CASASRVGSTDTQYF
TGCGCCAGCGCGTCCCGGGTAGGATCAACAGATACGCAGTATTTT
>NA|NA|TRBJ2-7|TRBV25-1
CASMSIYEQYF
TGTGCCAGCATGAGCATCTACGAGCAGTACTTC
>NA|NA|TRBJ2-1|TRBV7-3
CASSLSGEQFF
TGTGCCAGCAGCTTATCTGGTGAGCAGTTCTTC
>NA|NA|TRBJ2-7|TRBV6-1
CASSGNRRFYEQYF
TGTGCCAGCAGTGGGAACAGAAGGTTCTACGAGCAGTACTTC
>NA|NA|TRBJ1-5|TRBV10-3
CAISESGAGDANQPQHF
TGTGCCATCAGTGAGTCGGGGGCTGGGGATGCCAATCAGCCCCAGCATTTT
>TRBD1|few|TRBJ1-5|TRBV2
CASKGGGQSNQPQHF
TGTGCCAGCAAGGGTGGGGGACAGAGCAATCAGCCCCAGCATTTT
>TRBD1|NA|TRBJ1-5|TRBV9
CASSLGTGDQPQHF
TGTGCCAGCAGCCTCGGGACAGGGGATCAGCCCCAGCATTTT
>TRBD2|NA|TRBJ2-1|TRBV2
CASSEPGGPDNEQFF
TGTGCCAGCAGTGAACCGGGGGGGCCCGACAATGAGCAGTTCTTC